The clone carrying this TCR beta chain was found a few times. UMIs and a universal primer site were added when TCR cDNA was made by 5'RACE template switching. MiXCR, applied by TCRdb to the 5' RACE reads, yields one record per CDR3 protein. The sample gives roughly 330,000 distinct CDR3 sequences, around 6.8% of which show up once; about a sixth is in the top ten. This record belongs to a study of T cells after yellow fever vaccination. The ends lost 7 bases at V and 8 bases at J; junction bases unmatched: 11. In germline, CDR1 is LNHDA, CDR2 SQIVND (reference sequence). This CDR3 is 14 amino acids long.

The gene calls are TRBV19 and TRBJ2-1, with 7 bases fitting TRBD1. This receptor was identified in a man younger than 30 who received the YFV17D yellow fever vaccine. The material sequenced was PBMCs, taken more than 35 days after the first yellow fever vaccination. Here the CDR3 DNA reads TGTGCCAGTAAAGACAGGGAAGGGGGCGATGAGCAGTTCTTC. It specifies CASKDREGGDEQFF.